This is a list of T cell receptor beta chains from one sample in a study of CD4+ T cells in melanoma. This table comes from immunoSEQ multiplex PCR, and its TCRdb copy is limited to in-frame clones, with some not included. This table has about 18,000 clones, around 85% appearing once. The specimen sequenced was cells from a culture (not recorded whether cultured in vitro). The source of these receptors is a human donor with melanoma. CDR3s include the opening cysteine and the closing phenylalanine or tryptophan. Each record gives: clone size, J gene, V gene, D gene, CDR3 length, CDR3 protein, CDR3 DNA. D genes are given only for firm matches. Some rows have no size entry. The others give once, few or many, or a class for an expanded clone.

size: once
J: TRBJ2-3
V: TRBV29-1
D: NA
length: 13
CDR3: CSVPVGSTDTQYF
DNA: TGCAGCGTTCCTGTAGGGAGCACAGATACGCAGTATTTT

size: NA
J: TRBJ1-2
V: TRBV5-6
D: NA
length: 10
CDR3: CASSPDGYTF
DNA: TGTGCCAGCAGCCCCGATGGCTACACCTTC

size: NA
J: TRBJ2-3
V: TRBV6-4
D: NA
length: 15
CDR3: CASSPEMTSTDTQYF
DNA: TGTGCCAGCAGCCCGGAGATGACTAGCACAGATACGCAGTATTTT

size: NA
J: TRBJ1-6
V: TRBV4-1
D: NA
length: 20
CDR3: CASSQDPSKGSFSYNSPLHF
DNA: TGCGCCAGCAGCCAAGACCCGTCCAAAGGATCGTTTTCCTATAATTCACCCCTCCACTTT

size: NA
J: TRBJ1-2
V: TRBV29-1
D: NA
length: 15
CDR3: CSAGGGRSTENGYTF
DNA: TGCAGCGCTGGGGGGGGGCGGTCGACTGAGAATGGCTACACCTTC

size: NA
J: TRBJ1-1
V: TRBV10-3
D: NA
length: 14
CDR3: CAISRQAQNTEAFF
DNA: TGTGCCATCAGTCGCCAGGCCCAGAACACTGAAGCTTTCTTT

size: NA
J: TRBJ2-7
V: TRBV5-1
D: NA
length: 14
CDR3: CASSLDSRGREQYF
DNA: TGCGCCAGCAGCTTGGATTCCAGGGGAAGGGAGCAGTACTTC

size: NA
J: TRBJ2-3
V: TRBV6-1
D: NA
length: 13
CDR3: CASSRVSTDTQYF
DNA: TGTGCCAGCAGCAGAGTTTCCACAGATACGCAGTATTTT

size: NA
J: TRBJ1-6
V: TRBV7-6
D: NA
length: 15
CDR3: CASSLDPGGRSPLHF
DNA: TGTGCCAGCAGCTTAGATCCGGGGGGAAGATCACCCCTCCACTTT

size: NA
J: TRBJ2-7
V: TRBV5-1
D: NA
length: 14
CDR3: CASSQQQPPYEQYF
DNA: TGCGCCAGCAGCCAGCAACAGCCTCCCTACGAGCAGTACTTC

size: NA
J: TRBJ1-2
V: TRBV30
D: NA
length: 15
CDR3: CAWSVGGLANYGYTF
DNA: TGTGCCTGGAGTGTGGGGGGTTTAGCTAACTATGGCTACACCTTC

size: NA
J: TRBJ1-5
V: TRBV6-1
D: NA
length: 14
CDR3: CASSYTGSNQPQHF
DNA: TGTGCCAGCAGCTACACAGGATCCAATCAGCCCCAGCATTTT

size: NA
J: TRBJ1-6
V: TRBV5-4
D: NA
length: 15
CDR3: CASSLVGANAAPLHF
DNA: TGTGCCAGCAGCTTGGTAGGCGCCAACGCTGCACCCCTCCACTTT

size: NA
J: TRBJ2-3
V: TRBV5-1
D: TRBD2
length: 15
CDR3: CASSLTSGGGDTQYF
DNA: TGCGCCAGCAGCCTAACTAGCGGGGGCGGGGATACGCAGTATTTT

size: NA
J: TRBJ1-2
V: TRBV25-1
D: NA
length: 12
CDR3: CASSEQFYGYTF
DNA: TGTGCCAGCAGTGAACAGTTCTATGGCTACACCTTC

size: NA
J: TRBJ1-1
V: TRBV6-5
D: NA
length: 15
CDR3: CASRGGATTETEAFF
DNA: TGTGCCAGCAGGGGGGGGGCCACAACTGAGACTGAAGCTTTCTTT

size: NA
J: TRBJ1-3
V: TRBV4-1
D: NA
length: 15
CDR3: CASSSRGVSGNTIYF
DNA: TGCGCCAGCAGCTCCCGGGGTGTCTCTGGAAACACCATATATTTT

size: NA
J: TRBJ2-1
V: TRBV5-6
D: TRBD2
length: 16
CDR3: CASSFNGLAGYNEQFF
DNA: TGTGCCAGCAGCTTCAACGGACTAGCGGGTTACAATGAGCAGTTCTTC

size: NA
J: TRBJ1-1
V: TRBV6-5
D: NA
length: 13
CDR3: CASSRGRRTEAFF
DNA: TGTGCCAGCAGTCGGGGGCGCCGGACTGAAGCTTTCTTT

size: NA
J: TRBJ2-1
V: TRBV11-3
D: TRBD2
length: 14
CDR3: CASSLRAPGGEQFF
DNA: TGTGCCAGCAGCTTAAGAGCCCCGGGGGGTGAGCAGTTCTTC

size: NA
J: TRBJ2-1
V: TRBV2
D: NA
length: 12
CDR3: CASSEWGPEQFF
DNA: TGTGCCAGCAGTGAATGGGGTCCTGAGCAGTTCTTC

size: NA
J: TRBJ1-2
V: TRBV5-5
D: NA
length: 13
CDR3: CASSDRPNYGYTF
DNA: TGTGCCAGCAGCGACAGGCCTAACTATGGCTACACCTTC

size: NA
J: TRBJ2-5
V: TRBV4-1
D: NA
length: 14
CDR3: CASSQDGRGETQYF
DNA: TGCGCCAGCAGCCAAGATGGTCGGGGAGAGACCCAGTACTTC

size: few
J: TRBJ1-3
V: TRBV5-1
D: NA
length: 15
CDR3: CASSLVGVPGNTIYF
DNA: TGCGCCAGCAGCTTGGTTGGCGTTCCTGGAAACACCATATATTTT

size: NA
J: TRBJ2-2
V: TRBV6-1
D: NA
length: 15
CDR3: CASSESLLLTGELFF
DNA: TGTGCCAGCAGTGAATCCCTCTTATTAACCGGGGAGCTGTTTTTT

size: NA
J: TRBJ1-6
V: TRBV4-1
D: NA
length: 18
CDR3: CASSQVPQRQATNSPLHF
DNA: TGCGCCAGCAGCCAAGTCCCGCAAAGACAGGCGACTAATTCACCCCTCCACTTT

size: NA
J: TRBJ2-7
V: TRBV5-1
D: NA
length: 15
CDR3: CASSSLLGQNDEQYF
DNA: TGCGCCAGCAGCTCTCTACTAGGACAGAACGACGAGCAGTACTTC

size: NA
J: TRBJ1-5
V: TRBV6-7
D: NA
length: 15
CDR3: CASSYVWGGNQPQHF
DNA: TGTGCCAGCAGTTACGTCTGGGGGGGAAATCAGCCCCAGCATTTT

size: NA
J: TRBJ1-2
V: TRBV4-1
D: NA
length: 17
CDR3: CASSQGFLAVTNRGYTF
DNA: NA

size: NA
J: TRBJ2-3
V: TRBV5-4
D: NA
length: 16
CDR3: CASSTRRVKGENTQYF
DNA: TGTGCCAGCAGCACACGCCGAGTGAAGGGGGAGAATACGCAGTATTTT

size: few
J: TRBJ1-5
V: TRBV27
D: NA
length: 15
CDR3: CASNRGGQGNLPQHF
DNA: TGTGCCAGCAACCGGGGCGGGCAAGGGAATCTGCCCCAGCATTTT

size: NA
J: TRBJ2-2
V: TRBV5-1
D: TRBD1
length: 15
CDR3: CASSLGDRTTGELFF
DNA: TGCGCCAGCAGCTTGGGGGACAGAACTACCGGGGAGCTGTTTTTT

size: once
J: TRBJ1-2
V: TRBV6-5
D: NA
length: 14
CDR3: CASSYLTLNYGYTF
DNA: TGTGCCAGCAGTTACCTGACACTAAACTATGGCTACACCTTC

size: NA
J: TRBJ2-7
V: TRBV7-8
D: TRBD1
length: 16
CDR3: CASSLDGTGRTYEQYF
DNA: TGTGCCAGCAGCTTGGACGGGACAGGGAGAACCTACGAGCAGTACTTC

size: once
J: TRBJ2-2
V: TRBV19
D: NA
length: 15
CDR3: CASSIGYRVGGELFF
DNA: TGTGCCAGTAGTATCGGGTACAGGGTGGGCGGGGAGCTGTTTTTT

size: NA
J: TRBJ1-1
V: TRBV11-2
D: NA
length: 16
CDR3: CASSLVSRAAYTEAFF
DNA: TGTGCCAGCAGCTTAGTTAGTCGAGCAGCCTACACTGAAGCTTTCTTT

size: few
J: TRBJ1-4
V: TRBV5-6
D: NA
length: 13
CDR3: CASTSGIYEKLFF
DNA: TGTGCCAGCACTTCCGGGATATATGAAAAACTGTTTTTT

size: NA
J: TRBJ1-2
V: TRBV6-4
D: NA
length: 15
CDR3: CASRPFQGSMLGYTF
DNA: TGTGCCAGCAGGCCGTTTCAAGGCTCGATGCTTGGCTACACCTTC

size: NA
J: TRBJ1-4
V: TRBV6-6
D: TRBD1
length: 15
CDR3: CASSSGQGGREKLFF
DNA: TGTGCCAGCAGTTCCGGACAGGGAGGGCGCGAAAAACTGTTTTTT

size: few
J: TRBJ2-3
V: TRBV5-1
D: NA
length: 14
CDR3: CASRRDLSTDTQYF
DNA: TGCGCCAGCCGCCGGGACTTAAGCACAGATACGCAGTATTTT

size: NA
J: TRBJ2-2
V: TRBV12-5
D: NA
length: 15
CDR3: CASGLVRGGAGELFF
DNA: TGTGCTAGTGGTTTGGTAAGGGGGGGCGCCGGGGAGCTGTTTTTT

size: NA
J: TRBJ2-3
V: TRBV11-2
D: TRBD2
length: 16
CDR3: CASSRRSGGLTDTQYF
DNA: TGTGCCAGCAGCCGTCGCAGCGGGGGCCTCACAGATACGCAGTATTTT

size: NA
J: TRBJ1-1
V: TRBV6-6
D: NA
length: 12
CDR3: CASSYKDTEAFF
DNA: TGTGCCAGCAGTTACAAGGACACTGAAGCTTTCTTT

size: NA
J: TRBJ2-1
V: TRBV5-1
D: TRBD1
length: 13
CDR3: CASRRTGVDEQFF
DNA: TGCGCCAGCAGACGTACAGGGGTGGATGAGCAGTTCTTC

size: NA
J: TRBJ2-5
V: TRBV2
D: TRBD1
length: 15
CDR3: CASSDSSGTGISQYF
DNA: TGTGCCAGCAGTGATTCCTCCGGGACAGGGATCTCCCAGTACTTC

size: NA
J: TRBJ1-2
V: TRBV18
D: NA
length: 18
CDR3: CASSRDKSFRGPVYGYTF
DNA: TGTGCCAGCTCAAGGGACAAAAGTTTCCGGGGACCCGTTTATGGCTACACCTTC

size: once
J: TRBJ1-2
V: TRBV10-3
D: TRBD1
length: 14
CDR3: CAIRTGAELYGYTF
DNA: TGTGCCATCCGCACAGGGGCAGAGCTCTATGGCTACACCTTC

size: NA
J: TRBJ2-1
V: TRBV7-8
D: TRBD1
length: 12
CDR3: CASSFRGLGQFF
DNA: TGTGCCAGCAGCTTCAGGGGGCTGGGGCAGTTCTTC

size: once
J: TRBJ2-2
V: TRBV2
D: TRBD2
length: 14
CDR3: CASRTSGGTGELFF
DNA: TGTGCCAGCCGGACTAGCGGGGGCACCGGGGAGCTGTTTTTT

size: NA
J: TRBJ1-5
V: TRBV27
D: TRBD1
length: 15
CDR3: CASSFRQGFNQPQHF
DNA: TGTGCCAGCAGTTTCCGACAGGGGTTCAATCAGCCCCAGCATTTT

size: NA
J: TRBJ1-3
V: TRBV30
D: NA
length: 13
CDR3: CAWSYGSGNTIYF
DNA: TGTGCCTGGAGTTATGGTTCTGGAAACACCATATATTTT

size: NA
J: TRBJ2-7
V: TRBV2
D: NA
length: 12
CDR3: CASSRQAYEQYF
DNA: TGTGCCAGCAGTAGGCAGGCCTACGAGCAGTACTTC

size: NA
J: TRBJ2-3
V: TRBV10-1
D: TRBD2
length: 15
CDR3: CASSRGLAESDTQYF
DNA: TGCGCCAGCAGTCGTGGACTAGCGGAGTCAGATACGCAGTATTTT

size: NA
J: TRBJ2-3
V: TRBV19
D: TRBD2
length: 15
CDR3: CASRPLAGNTDTQYF
DNA: TGTGCCAGTCGTCCTCTAGCGGGGAACACAGATACGCAGTATTTT

size: NA
J: TRBJ1-4
V: TRBV18
D: NA
length: 18
CDR3: CASSFKWGQLSTNEKLFF
DNA: TGTGCCAGCTCATTCAAGTGGGGACAACTATCAACTAATGAAAAACTGTTTTTT

size: NA
J: TRBJ2-5
V: TRBV4-1
D: NA
length: 15
CDR3: CASSQGWGAQETQYF
DNA: TGCGCCAGCAGCCAAGGTTGGGGGGCCCAAGAGACCCAGTACTTC

size: NA
J: TRBJ2-1
V: TRBV4-1
D: TRBD2
length: 21
CDR3: CASSQASFGTSGVRRYNEQFF
DNA: TGCGCCAGCAGCCAAGCCTCTTTTGGCACTAGCGGGGTGAGAAGGTACAATGAGCAGTTCTTC

size: NA
J: TRBJ2-7
V: TRBV18
D: NA
length: 15
CDR3: CASSPLFAGSYEQYF
DNA: TGTGCCAGCTCACCACTTTTCGCGGGCTCCTACGAGCAGTACTTC

size: NA
J: TRBJ1-4
V: TRBV5-1
D: TRBD1
length: 14
CDR3: CASSTGQQYEKLFF
DNA: TGCGCCAGCAGCACGGGACAGCAGTATGAAAAACTGTTTTTT

size: NA
J: TRBJ1-3
V: TRBV11-2
D: NA
length: 16
CDR3: CASSLGRGSSGNTIYF
DNA: TGTGCCAGCAGCTTAGGCCGGGGGAGCTCTGGAAACACCATATATTTT